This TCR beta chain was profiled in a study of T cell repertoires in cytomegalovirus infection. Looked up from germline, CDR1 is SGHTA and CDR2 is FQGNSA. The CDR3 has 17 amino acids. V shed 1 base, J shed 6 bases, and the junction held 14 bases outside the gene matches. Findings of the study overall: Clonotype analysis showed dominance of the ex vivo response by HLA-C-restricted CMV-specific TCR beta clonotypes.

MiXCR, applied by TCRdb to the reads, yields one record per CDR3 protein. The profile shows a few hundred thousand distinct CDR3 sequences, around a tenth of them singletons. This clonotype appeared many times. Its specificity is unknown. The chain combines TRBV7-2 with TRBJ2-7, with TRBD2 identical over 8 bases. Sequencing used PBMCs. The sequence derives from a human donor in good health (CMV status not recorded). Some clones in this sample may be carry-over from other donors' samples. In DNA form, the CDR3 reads TGTGCCAGCAGCTTAGAGAGGGCAGGGACTAGACTAGCCGAGCAGTACTTC. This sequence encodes CASSLERAGTRLAEQYF.